This T cell receptor (beta chain) was captured by sequencing in a study of blood T cells in healthy people across ages (dated by TCRdb to between 2015 and 2016). About the investigation overall: In model experiments, roughly one uniquely barcoded TCR beta cDNA molecule per two T cells was captured by template switching. Age-related changes in TCR beta repertoire diversity were measured in the study by deep sequencing normalized with unique cDNA molecular identifiers. The donors were split into four age groups: young (average 16 years), middle-aged (nearly 40), aged (around 67) and long-lived (approximately 80). Using the same blood draw, the study looked at two additional independent replicas of 1 million unique cDNA reads for two donors, one aged 18 to 29 and the other aged 80 or older.

On this clonotype itself: There is no known antigen for this receptor. Nothing much larger sits one base from this clone, and base qualities are not available.

Donors were approximately 42 systemically healthy Caucasian individuals from Russia aged 6 to 90 years. Ten milliliters of peripheral blood were drawn from each donor into EDTA-treated Vacutainer tubes. Ficoll-Paque density-gradient centrifugation was used to isolate PBMCs, with at least 6.5 million per sample. Trizol reagent was used to extract total RNA from PBMCs, with at least 6 micrograms per sample. Naive CD45RAhigh/CD27high T cell percentages were measured by flow cytometry on a PBMC aliquot from every donor. The method was 5' RACE. Sequencing relied on an Illumina HiSeq 2500. The second PCR ran for roughly 7 to 12 cycles and used a J-beta primer mix along with a sample-barcoded 5' primer. A template-switch 5' adaptor carrying 12 random nucleotides introduced a unique molecular identifier onto each TCR beta cDNA molecule. Each sample yielded at least 2.5 million CDR3-containing paired-end reads. The Mint cDNA synthesis kit, primed by a TRBC-specific oligonucleotide, was used to synthesize first-strand cDNA from all RNA. Following uracil-DNA glycosylase treatment, all cDNA underwent a first 18-cycle PCR with the universal primers M1SS and BC2_uni_R. The study's own analysis went as follows. Each sample was normalized by randomly selecting 1 million high-quality reads, each carrying a distinct molecular identifier. Instead of being binned into consensus sequences, reads that shared molecular identifiers were thrown out. MiTCR, set to a Q25 quality threshold and the strictest error-elimination algorithm, was used for CDR3 identification, clonotype clustering and error correction. Lower-bound total TCR beta diversity was estimated with a nonparametric unseen species model using Euler transformation. TCRdb reprocessed the public reads (quality trimming at Q25 with fastp, clone calling with MiXCR) and kept in-frame beta chains. Merged by CDR3 protein, the rows form single entries marked with the most common genes and DNA. None of the V and J calls come from the authors' own analysis; TCRdb made them. This sample gives around 1,000,000 distinct CDR3 sequences in total; around 27% of them show up just once. The ten top clones hold less than 0.75% of the sample.

Looking up the germline V gene yields CDR1 SNHLY and CDR2 FYNNEI. The CDR3 numbers 14 residues from cysteine through phenylalanine. Here the CDR3 DNA is all that survives: 42 bases in frame from base 1. V and J lose 2 bases and 7 bases, and a span of 12 bases separates them. What the study reported, not specific to this receptor: Compared with the aged group, more naive CD4+ T cells, fewer expanded clones and increased TCR diversity were shown by the long-lived group, suggesting age selection. Observed TCR beta diversity per million T cells fell roughly linearly with age, and a significant reduction was already apparent by age around 40. The CMV infection status of donors was not known, potentially confounding age-related changes in expanded clonotypes. Conclusive comparison of naive and antigen-experienced compartments was prevented by the profiling of bulk unsorted PBMCs. Estimates of total diversity based on one million sequenced T cells were regarded as lower bounds and as underestimates. There was a strong correlation between observed TCR beta diversity and the percentage of naive T cells measured by flow cytometry.

The data were also submitted as part of a second study, on T cells of mothers and their children. That second publication adds: Nine systemically healthy Caucasian individuals served as donors, namely three mothers together with their six children. cDNA synthesis used all of the extracted RNA, with roughly 1.5 ug of RNA in each 15 ul reaction. In the second PCR, the M1S primer added sample barcodes and 2-4 random nucleotides. Each mother yielded over 10 million TCR beta CDR3 reads and each child 3 million to 3.5 million reads. Thymic selection similarly shapes TCR recombination output in related and unrelated pairs, with minor effect from inherited differences. Normalized repertoire overlap was always found to be slightly, but never significantly, higher in related mother-child pairs than in unrelated mother-child pairs. No persistent microchimeric T cell clones were detected, at a sensitivity of approximately 110 clones per million clonotypes. The study used deep NGS to compare TCR beta repertoires of mothers and children, seeking features distinguishing related mother-child pairs from unrelated individuals. Mothers averaged about 40 +/- 4 years of age and children averaged around 10 +/- 4 years. Libraries were sequenced on Illumina HiSeq 2000 with 100+100 nt paired-end reads after adapter ligation with NEBNext reagents. To prevent cross-contamination, the mother and child libraries were prepared a month apart and were sequenced in separate runs. For each donor, between about 450,000 and 2,300,000 distinct TCR beta clonotypes were identified. Naive TCR beta clonotypes were estimated from low-frequency clonotypes matched to each donor's FACS-determined naive share, without sorting.

The rearranged chain carries TRBV2 and TRBJ1-5; TRBD1 is possibly the D segment (5 matching bases). The sequence came from a girl aged 2 to 9 in good health. Specimen: blood. The DNA is as follows: TGTGCCAGCAGTGAATCAAGGGGTCAACAGCCCCAGCATTTT. Its product reads: CASSESRGQQPQHF.